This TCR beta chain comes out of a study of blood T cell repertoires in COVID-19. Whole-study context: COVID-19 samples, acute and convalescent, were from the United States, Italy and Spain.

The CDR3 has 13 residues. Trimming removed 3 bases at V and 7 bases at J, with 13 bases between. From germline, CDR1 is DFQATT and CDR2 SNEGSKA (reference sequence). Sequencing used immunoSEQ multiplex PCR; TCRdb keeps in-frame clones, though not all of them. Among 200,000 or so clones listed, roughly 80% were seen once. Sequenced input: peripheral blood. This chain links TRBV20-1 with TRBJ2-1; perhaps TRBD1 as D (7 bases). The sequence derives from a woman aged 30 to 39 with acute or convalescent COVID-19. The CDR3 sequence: CSASNSGGNEQFF. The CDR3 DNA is TGCAGTGCTAGTAACTCAGGGGGGAATGAGCAGTTCTTC.